This T cell receptor beta chain was identified during a study of T cell responses to AZD1222 COVID-19 vaccine. Background on the study: Second-dose recipients at about 4 or about 12 weeks were treated as one pooled group. Findings of the study overall: Spike regions recognized by vaccine-associated CD4 TCRs spanned the protein, led by 160-218 and 743-854.

Regarding this clone: The antigen is undetermined.

J lost 4 bases, V lost 10 bases, and 6 bases had no gene match. Per the germline V gene, CDR1 is MDHEN and CDR2 is SYDVKM. CDR3 size: 12 residues. Repertoires were generated with immunoSEQ multiplex PCR, while TCRdb's copy carries only in-frame clones and drops some. The sample carries approximately 120,000 clones, 88% recorded once. The sequence came from an adult in good health. Sequencing used peripheral blood, obtained on day 0 of AZD1222 vaccination. The chain carries TRBV28 and TRBJ1-1; 7 nucleotides line up with TRBD1. In DNA, the CDR3 is TGTGCCACCACGACAGGGTCCACTGAAGCTTTCTTT. This gives the protein CATTTGSTEAFF.